This record looks at one T cell receptor beta chain sequence and its context. Using immunoSEQ multiplex PCR, the repertoire was profiled, and TCRdb retains in-frame clones only, with some absent. The profile covers some 130,000 clones, with under 95% appearing a single time and about 4.6% taken by the ten largest. This entry comes from a study of blood T cell repertoires in COVID-19. Overall study: The United States, Italy and Spain provided the acute and convalescent COVID-19 samples.

In germline, CDR1 is SGHDN, CDR2 FVKESK. V lost 1 base and J lost 5, with 24 bases in between. There are 18 residues in the CDR3. The rearrangement joins TRBV14 to TRBJ2-7; weak D call: TRBD2 (7 bases). The clonotype was recovered from a man in his fifties or sixties with COVID-19, enrolled during active disease. Material for sequencing was peripheral blood. In DNA, the CDR3 is TGTGCCAGCAGCCAAGGCATCCCAGTGGGAGGGGGAAGAAACGAGCAGTACTTC. Protein: CASSQGIPVGGGRNEQYF.